The entry that follows covers one TCR beta chain sequence. Its antigen is currently unknown. A universal primer site arose from template switching, and cDNA bore unique molecular identifiers. One entry per CDR3 protein results from TCRdb running MiXCR on the 5' RACE reads. This sample has approximately 500,000 distinct CDR3 sequences, with roughly 15% found just once. The record originates from a study of identical twins. Study-level results: Excess sharing between twins was weaker in beta out-of-frame sequences. The abundant beta clonotypes from cord blood had fewer insertions, and memory repertoires had none of this.

The sample also formed part of further work on yellow fever vaccine responses in identical twins. From that paper: Twins' T cell vaccine responses reportedly looked partly convergent, partly personalized.

The material sequenced was CD4+ T cells sorted from blood. The TCR sequence derives from a woman aged 18-29 years in good health.

CDR3 protein: CASSEVLIGRVSYTF. The CDR3 nucleotides are TGTGCCAGCAGTGAAGTTCTCATAGGCAGGGTTAGCTACACCTTC. The chain links TRBV25-1 to TRBJ1-2; D perhaps matches TRBD1 (5 bases). Looked up from germline, CDR1 is MGHDK and CDR2 is SYGVNS. Trimming cost V 2 bases and J 9 bases, with 19 bases left between them. This CDR3 has 15 residues.